These T cell receptor beta chains were read from a single sample in a study of identical twins. In TCRdb, the 5' RACE reads were re-called with MiXCR into one record per CDR3 protein. The table shows more than 650,000 distinct CDR3 sequences, with over 5% occurring only once. The specimen sequenced was naive T cells sorted from blood. All receptors derive from a man aged 18-30 years in good health. The conserved cysteine and the conserved F or W are not part of the CDR3 here. Fields, in order: V gene, CDR3 length, J gene, CDR3 protein.

v_call: TRBV21-1
cdr3_length: 6
j_call: TRBJ2-1
cdr3_aa: AGRPGD

v_call: TRBV30
cdr3_length: 11
j_call: TRBJ2-5
cdr3_aa: AWSALLGETQY

v_call: TRBV5-5
cdr3_length: 11
j_call: TRBJ2-4
cdr3_aa: ASSFTGENIQY

v_call: TRBV7-2
cdr3_length: 14
j_call: TRBJ2-1
cdr3_aa: ASSDGTVAGGEEQF

v_call: TRBV7-9
cdr3_length: 13
j_call: TRBJ1-1
cdr3_aa: ASSRGGPMNTEAF

v_call: TRBV29-1
cdr3_length: 13
j_call: TRBJ2-4
cdr3_aa: SVLVQSIAKNIQY

v_call: TRBV6-1
cdr3_length: 14
j_call: TRBJ2-7
cdr3_aa: ASITERREFPYEQY

v_call: TRBV7-6
cdr3_length: 14
j_call: TRBJ2-3
cdr3_aa: ASSLFGRVVADTQY

v_call: TRBV12-3/TRBV12-4
cdr3_length: 16
j_call: TRBJ2-2
cdr3_aa: ASSLIRSGEGNTGELF

v_call: TRBV28
cdr3_length: 10
j_call: TRBJ2-7
cdr3_aa: ASTRGSYEQY

v_call: TRBV12-3/TRBV12-4
cdr3_length: 12
j_call: TRBJ2-7
cdr3_aa: ASSYDASSYEQY

v_call: TRBV7-7
cdr3_length: 11
j_call: TRBJ2-1
cdr3_aa: ASSRGQELEQF

v_call: TRBV25-1
cdr3_length: 12
j_call: TRBJ2-6
cdr3_aa: ASSALWEANVLT

v_call: TRBV6-1
cdr3_length: 11
j_call: TRBJ1-2
cdr3_aa: ASRTGGGYGYT

v_call: TRBV3-1
cdr3_length: 13
j_call: TRBJ2-3
cdr3_aa: ASSQGGLTTDTQY

v_call: TRBV7-9
cdr3_length: 12
j_call: TRBJ2-5
cdr3_aa: ASSFDGLVETQY

v_call: TRBV7-9
cdr3_length: 14
j_call: TRBJ2-3
cdr3_aa: ASRRIWREGTDTQY

v_call: TRBV7-8
cdr3_length: 13
j_call: TRBJ2-1
cdr3_aa: ASSLERDPSNEQF

v_call: TRBV6-1
cdr3_length: 11
j_call: TRBJ1-6
cdr3_aa: ASRDSERSPLH

v_call: TRBV14
cdr3_length: 10
j_call: TRBJ1-2
cdr3_aa: ASSPAVHGYT

v_call: TRBV7-8
cdr3_length: 11
j_call: TRBJ2-3
cdr3_aa: ASSLIRADTQY

v_call: TRBV7-8
cdr3_length: 14
j_call: TRBJ2-2
cdr3_aa: ASSVFRVPSTGELF

v_call: TRBV5-6
cdr3_length: 12
j_call: TRBJ1-2
cdr3_aa: ASSADRVDYGYT

v_call: TRBV5-1
cdr3_length: 11
j_call: TRBJ2-3
cdr3_aa: ASAGTGTDTQY

v_call: TRBV6-5
cdr3_length: 9
j_call: TRBJ2-7
cdr3_aa: AVGRTYEQY

v_call: TRBV3-1
cdr3_length: 14
j_call: TRBJ2-1
cdr3_aa: ASSDLRGGGYNEQF

v_call: TRBV4-2
cdr3_length: 14
j_call: TRBJ1-6
cdr3_aa: ASSQDRGRWNSPLH

v_call: TRBV15
cdr3_length: 16
j_call: TRBJ2-7
cdr3_aa: ATSRADITSGRKYEQY

v_call: TRBV7-2
cdr3_length: 12
j_call: TRBJ2-5
cdr3_aa: ASSPMGPEETQY

v_call: TRBV4-1
cdr3_length: 17
j_call: TRBJ1-2
cdr3_aa: ASSQERGRSLHSNYGYT

v_call: TRBV29-1
cdr3_length: 14
j_call: TRBJ2-3
cdr3_aa: SVEKGRGRGTDTQY